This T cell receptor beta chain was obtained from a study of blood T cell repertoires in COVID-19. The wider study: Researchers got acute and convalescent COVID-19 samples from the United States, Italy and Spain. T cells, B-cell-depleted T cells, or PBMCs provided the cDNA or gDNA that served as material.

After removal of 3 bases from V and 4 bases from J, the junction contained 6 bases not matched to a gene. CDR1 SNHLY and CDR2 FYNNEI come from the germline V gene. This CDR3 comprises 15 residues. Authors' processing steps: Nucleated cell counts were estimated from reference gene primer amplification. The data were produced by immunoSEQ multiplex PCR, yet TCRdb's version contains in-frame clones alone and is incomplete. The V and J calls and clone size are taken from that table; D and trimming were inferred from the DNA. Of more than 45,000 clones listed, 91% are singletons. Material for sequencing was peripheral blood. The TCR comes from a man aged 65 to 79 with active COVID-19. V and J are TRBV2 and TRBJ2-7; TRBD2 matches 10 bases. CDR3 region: CASSDTLAGRYEQYF. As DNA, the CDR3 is TGTGCCAGCAGTGACACACTAGCGGGGCGGTACGAGCAGTACTTC.